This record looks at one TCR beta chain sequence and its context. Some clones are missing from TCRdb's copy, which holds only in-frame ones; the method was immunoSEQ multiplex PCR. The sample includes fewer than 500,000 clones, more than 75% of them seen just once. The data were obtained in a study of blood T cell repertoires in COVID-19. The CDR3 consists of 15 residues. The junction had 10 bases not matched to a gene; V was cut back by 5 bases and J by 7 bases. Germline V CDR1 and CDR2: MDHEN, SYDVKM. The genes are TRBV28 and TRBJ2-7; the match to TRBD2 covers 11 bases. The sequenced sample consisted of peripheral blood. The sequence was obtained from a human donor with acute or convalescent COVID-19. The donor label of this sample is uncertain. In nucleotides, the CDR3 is TGTGCCAGCAGTCCGTCTAGCGGGGGGCATAGGGAGCAGTACTTC. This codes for CASSPSSGGHREQYF.